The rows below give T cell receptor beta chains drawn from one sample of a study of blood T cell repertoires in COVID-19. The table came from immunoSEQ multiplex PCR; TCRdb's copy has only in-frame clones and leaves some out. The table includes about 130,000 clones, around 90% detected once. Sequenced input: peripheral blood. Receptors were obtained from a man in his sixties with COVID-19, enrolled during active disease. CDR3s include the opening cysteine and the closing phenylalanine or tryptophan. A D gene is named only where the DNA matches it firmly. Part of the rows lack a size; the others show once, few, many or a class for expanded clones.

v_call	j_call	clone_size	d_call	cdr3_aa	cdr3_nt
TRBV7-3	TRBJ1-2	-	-	CASSLDGVYGYTF	TGTGCCAGCAGCTTAGATGGAGTCTATGGCTACACCTTC
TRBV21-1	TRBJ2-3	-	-	CASSKDGYRGRPDTQYF	TGTGCCAGCAGCAAAGACGGTTACAGGGGGCGCCCAGATACGCAGTATTTT
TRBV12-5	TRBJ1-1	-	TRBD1	CASGFGQGQGTPEAFF	TGTGCTAGTGGATTCGGACAGGGACAGGGTACCCCTGAAGCTTTCTTT
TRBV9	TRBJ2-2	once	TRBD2	CASSPPSGYTGELFF	TGTGCCAGCAGCCCCCCTAGCGGATACACCGGGGAGCTGTTTTTT
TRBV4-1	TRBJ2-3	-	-	CASSQVNSRDTQYF	TGCGCCAGCAGCCAAGTAAACTCCCGGGATACGCAGTATTTT
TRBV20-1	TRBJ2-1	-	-	CSASTREQFF	TGCAGTGCTTCCACTAGAGAGCAGTTCTTC
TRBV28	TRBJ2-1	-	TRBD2	CASRREVRNEQFF	TGTGCCAGCCGGCGGGAGGTAAGGAATGAGCAGTTCTTC
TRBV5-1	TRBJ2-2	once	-	CASSFGSTGELFF	TGCGCCAGCAGCTTCGGGAGCACCGGGGAGCTGTTTTTT
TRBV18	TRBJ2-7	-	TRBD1	CASSPGTGEREQYF	TGTGCCAGCTCACCCGGGACAGGGGAAAGGGAGCAGTACTTC
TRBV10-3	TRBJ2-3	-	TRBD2	CAIAGEGTDTQYF	TGTGCCATCGCGGGAGAGGGGACAGATACGCAGTATTTT
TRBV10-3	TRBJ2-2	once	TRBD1	CAISRGTENTGELFF	TGTGCCATCAGTCGAGGGACAGAAAACACCGGGGAGCTGTTTTTT
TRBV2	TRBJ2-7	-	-	CASSEVEGSSYEQYF	TGTGCCAGCAGTGAAGTTGAGGGTTCCTCCTACGAGCAGTACTTC
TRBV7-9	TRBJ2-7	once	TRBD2	CASSLGAGEAYEQYF	TGTGCCAGCAGCTTAGGGGCGGGGGAGGCCTACGAGCAGTACTTC
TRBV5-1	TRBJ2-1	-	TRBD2	CASSLTSGFYNEQFF	TGCGCCAGCAGCTTGACTAGCGGGTTTTACAATGAGCAGTTCTTC
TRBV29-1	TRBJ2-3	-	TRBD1	CSVEGTGTDTQYF	TGCAGCGTTGAGGGGACAGGAACAGATACGCAGTATTTT
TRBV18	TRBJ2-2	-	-	CASSPPRANTGELFF	TGTGCCAGCTCACCACCCCGGGCGAACACCGGGGAGCTGTTTTTT
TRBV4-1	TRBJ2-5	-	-	CASSLQGETQYF	TGCGCCAGCAGCCTTCAGGGGGAGACCCAGTACTTC